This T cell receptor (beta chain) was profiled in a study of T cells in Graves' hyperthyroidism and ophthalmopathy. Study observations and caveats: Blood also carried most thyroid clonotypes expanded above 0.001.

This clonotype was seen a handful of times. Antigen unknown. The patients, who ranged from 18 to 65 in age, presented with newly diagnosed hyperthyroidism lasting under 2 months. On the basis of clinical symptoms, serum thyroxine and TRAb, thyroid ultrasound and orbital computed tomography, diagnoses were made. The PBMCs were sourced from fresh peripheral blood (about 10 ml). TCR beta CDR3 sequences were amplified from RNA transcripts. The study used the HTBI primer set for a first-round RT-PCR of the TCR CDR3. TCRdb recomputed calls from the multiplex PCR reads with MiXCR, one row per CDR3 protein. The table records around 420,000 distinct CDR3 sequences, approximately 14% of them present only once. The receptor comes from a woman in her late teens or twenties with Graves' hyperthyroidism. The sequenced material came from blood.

Written as DNA, the CDR3 is TGCAGTGCTAGAGCCATGGACAGGGGGTTACTTTACGAGCAGTACTTC. Protein product: CSARAMDRGLLYEQYF. This chain joins TRBV20-1 and TRBJ2-7; TRBD1 matches 10 bases. The CDR3 is made up of 16 amino acids. With 1 base clipped from V and 4 bases from J, the junction kept 10 bases outside the gene matches. Germline V gives CDR1 DFQATT, CDR2 SNEGSKA (reference sequence).